These T cell receptor beta chains were read from a single sample in a study of control samples from healthy donors and cancer patients. Using immunoSEQ multiplex PCR, the repertoire was profiled, and TCRdb retains in-frame clones only, with some absent. The repertoire consists of about 140,000 clones, with just under 95% occurring once and the leading ten covering about 11%. Specimen: blood. Receptors were obtained from a man under 40 in good health. The CDR3 runs from the conserved cysteine through the conserved F or W. The order of the fields is J gene, V gene, D gene, clone size, CDR3 protein, CDR3 DNA. D genes are given only for firm matches. Where a row states a size, it is once, few, many or the class of an expanded clone; other rows omit it.

J gene: TRBJ1-2
V gene: TRBV4-1
D gene: NA
clone size: NA
CDR3 protein: CASSQDSTGGGYTF
CDR3 DNA: TGCGCCAGCAGCCAAGATTCGACGGGGGGTGGCTACACCTTC

J gene: TRBJ2-2
V gene: TRBV4-1
D gene: NA
clone size: NA
CDR3 protein: CASSQGVTGPNTGELFF
CDR3 DNA: TGCGCCAGCAGCCAAGGGGTCACCGGACCGAACACCGGGGAGCTGTTTTTT

J gene: TRBJ2-5
V gene: TRBV7-8
D gene: NA
clone size: NA
CDR3 protein: CASSFVGAGGKETQYF
CDR3 DNA: TGTGCCAGCAGCTTCGTGGGGGCCGGAGGCAAAGAGACCCAGTACTTC

J gene: TRBJ1-1
V gene: TRBV3-1/TRBV3-2
D gene: NA
clone size: NA
CDR3 protein: CASRPTVNGLSAEAFF
CDR3 DNA: TGTGCCAGCAGACCGACAGTTAACGGCTTATCGGCTGAAGCTTTCTTT

J gene: TRBJ1-2
V gene: TRBV28
D gene: NA
clone size: NA
CDR3 protein: CASSLTQEAYGYTF
CDR3 DNA: TGTGCCAGCAGTTTAACACAGGAGGCTTATGGCTACACCTTC

J gene: TRBJ1-1
V gene: TRBV5-5
D gene: NA
clone size: NA
CDR3 protein: CASSLGGGTEAFF
CDR3 DNA: TGTGCCAGCAGCTTGGGGGGAGGGACTGAAGCTTTCTTT

J gene: TRBJ2-1
V gene: TRBV14
D gene: NA
clone size: NA
CDR3 protein: CASSQEVGNEQFF
CDR3 DNA: TGTGCCAGCAGCCAAGAAGTCGGGAATGAGCAGTTCTTC

J gene: TRBJ2-5
V gene: TRBV11-2
D gene: TRBD1
clone size: NA
CDR3 protein: CASSFNRGYQETQYF
CDR3 DNA: TGTGCCAGCAGCTTCAACAGGGGGTACCAAGAGACCCAGTACTTC

J gene: TRBJ2-1
V gene: TRBV6-4
D gene: NA
clone size: NA
CDR3 protein: CASSDVAASDEQFF
CDR3 DNA: TGTGCCAGCAGTGACGTAGCGGCCTCGGATGAGCAGTTCTTC

J gene: TRBJ1-5
V gene: TRBV28
D gene: NA
clone size: NA
CDR3 protein: CASSLPLSQPQHF
CDR3 DNA: TGTGCCAGCAGTTTACCCCTGAGTCAGCCCCAGCATTTT

J gene: TRBJ1-1
V gene: TRBV6-5
D gene: TRBD1
clone size: NA
CDR3 protein: CASRGQLNTEAFF
CDR3 DNA: TGTGCCAGCAGGGGACAGCTGAACACTGAAGCTTTCTTT

J gene: TRBJ2-7
V gene: TRBV2
D gene: TRBD1
clone size: NA
CDR3 protein: CASSDRVNLDYEQYF
CDR3 DNA: TGTGCCAGCAGCGACAGGGTTAATCTTGACTACGAGCAGTACTTC

J gene: TRBJ1-4
V gene: TRBV30
D gene: TRBD1
clone size: NA
CDR3 protein: CAWSGTGLSNEKLFF
CDR3 DNA: TGTGCCTGGTCCGGGACAGGCTTAAGCAATGAAAAACTGTTTTTT

J gene: TRBJ2-7
V gene: TRBV25-1
D gene: NA
clone size: NA
CDR3 protein: CASGSYEQYF
CDR3 DNA: TGTGCCAGCGGCTCATACGAGCAGTACTTC

J gene: TRBJ1-1
V gene: TRBV10-3
D gene: NA
clone size: NA
CDR3 protein: CAISQVLNTEAFF
CDR3 DNA: TGTGCCATCAGCCAGGTCTTAAACACTGAAGCTTTCTTT

J gene: TRBJ2-7
V gene: TRBV6-2/TRBV6-3
D gene: TRBD2
clone size: NA
CDR3 protein: CASRRGGSYEQYF
CDR3 DNA: TGTGCCAGCCGCCGGGGCGGGAGTTACGAGCAGTACTTC

J gene: TRBJ2-5
V gene: TRBV30
D gene: NA
clone size: NA
CDR3 protein: CAWSSFPRSGGETQYF
CDR3 DNA: TGTGCCTGGAGTTCGTTTCCCCGGTCAGGTGGGGAGACCCAGTACTTC

J gene: TRBJ1-1
V gene: TRBV10-1
D gene: NA
clone size: NA
CDR3 protein: CASRIRPLVNTEAFF
CDR3 DNA: TGCGCCAGCAGAATTAGGCCGCTCGTGAACACTGAAGCTTTCTTT

J gene: TRBJ1-3
V gene: TRBV5-5
D gene: NA
clone size: once
CDR3 protein: CASSLEGRSSGNTIYF
CDR3 DNA: TGTGCCAGCAGCCTTGAAGGGAGAAGCTCTGGAAACACCATATATTTT

J gene: TRBJ2-2
V gene: TRBV11-3
D gene: TRBD1
clone size: NA
CDR3 protein: CASSSGQGGRGELFF
CDR3 DNA: TGTGCCAGCAGCTCCGGACAGGGGGGGAGAGGGGAGCTGTTTTTT

J gene: TRBJ1-4
V gene: TRBV10-3
D gene: NA
clone size: NA
CDR3 protein: CAISETAGEEKLFF
CDR3 DNA: TGTGCCATCAGTGAGACGGCAGGGGAAGAAAAACTGTTTTTT

J gene: TRBJ2-3
V gene: TRBV5-4
D gene: TRBD1
clone size: once
CDR3 protein: CASSGQGDTDTQYF
CDR3 DNA: TGTGCCAGCAGTGGACAGGGGGACACAGATACGCAGTATTTT

J gene: TRBJ2-2
V gene: TRBV29-1
D gene: NA
clone size: NA
CDR3 protein: CSVRSGGETGELFF
CDR3 DNA: TGCAGCGTTCGCTCCGGCGGTGAGACCGGGGAGCTGTTTTTT

J gene: TRBJ2-6
V gene: TRBV6-2/TRBV6-3
D gene: TRBD1
clone size: NA
CDR3 protein: CASSYSSSRGRIAGANVLTF
CDR3 DNA: TGTGCCAGCAGTTACTCGAGTTCCAGGGGGCGGATTGCCGGGGCCAACGTCCTGACTTTC

J gene: TRBJ1-5
V gene: TRBV6-1
D gene: NA
clone size: NA
CDR3 protein: CASSEAAGEAQPQHF
CDR3 DNA: TGTGCCAGCAGTGAAGCGGCAGGGGAGGCTCAGCCCCAGCATTTT

J gene: TRBJ2-7
V gene: TRBV29-1
D gene: NA
clone size: NA
CDR3 protein: CSVQGLLYEQYF
CDR3 DNA: TGCAGCGTTCAGGGGCTCCTCTACGAGCAGTACTTC

J gene: TRBJ2-7
V gene: TRBV29-1
D gene: TRBD2
clone size: NA
CDR3 protein: CSVQAGRGEQYF
CDR3 DNA: TGCAGCGTTCAAGCGGGACGGGGCGAGCAGTACTTC

J gene: TRBJ2-7
V gene: TRBV6-2/TRBV6-3
D gene: TRBD1
clone size: NA
CDR3 protein: CASSLGTGAVYEQYF
CDR3 DNA: TGTGCCAGCAGTCTCGGGACAGGGGCAGTTTACGAGCAGTACTTC

J gene: TRBJ2-3
V gene: TRBV6-4
D gene: NA
clone size: few
CDR3 protein: CASSDNGGSTDTQYF
CDR3 DNA: TGTGCCAGCAGTGACAATGGAGGTAGCACAGATACGCAGTATTTT

J gene: TRBJ1-1
V gene: TRBV6-5
D gene: NA
clone size: few
CDR3 protein: CASSPLTGHNTEAFF
CDR3 DNA: TGTGCCAGCAGTCCCTTAACCGGACACAACACTGAAGCTTTCTTT

J gene: TRBJ2-1
V gene: TRBV6-1
D gene: NA
clone size: NA
CDR3 protein: CASSGPTLQSSYNEQFF
CDR3 DNA: TGTGCCAGCAGTGGACCTACGCTGCAGAGCTCCTACAATGAGCAGTTCTTC

J gene: TRBJ2-7
V gene: TRBV6-5
D gene: NA
clone size: NA
CDR3 protein: CATPEKSRGWQYF
CDR3 DNA: TGTGCCACCCCAGAGAAATCTAGAGGATGGCAGTACTTC

J gene: TRBJ2-7
V gene: TRBV11-2
D gene: TRBD1
clone size: NA
CDR3 protein: CASSEDRVPTYEQYF
CDR3 DNA: TGTGCCAGCAGCGAGGACAGGGTTCCCACCTACGAGCAGTACTTC

J gene: TRBJ1-1
V gene: TRBV4-1
D gene: NA
clone size: NA
CDR3 protein: CASSQVGDTEAFF
CDR3 DNA: TGCGCCAGCAGCCAAGTCGGGGACACTGAAGCTTTCTTT

J gene: TRBJ2-7
V gene: TRBV27
D gene: NA
clone size: few
CDR3 protein: CASSLGQRYEQYF
CDR3 DNA: TGTGCCAGCAGTTTAGGACAGAGGTACGAGCAGTACTTC

J gene: TRBJ1-1
V gene: TRBV6-5
D gene: NA
clone size: NA
CDR3 protein: CASSNQGGNTEAFF
CDR3 DNA: TGTGCCAGCAGCAACCAAGGGGGGAACACTGAAGCTTTCTTT

J gene: TRBJ1-1
V gene: TRBV7-2
D gene: NA
clone size: NA
CDR3 protein: CASSLGQGRVNTEAFF
CDR3 DNA: TGTGCCAGCAGCTTAGGTCAGGGGAGGGTGAACACTGAAGCTTTCTTT

J gene: TRBJ2-1
V gene: TRBV12-5
D gene: NA
clone size: NA
CDR3 protein: CASGNPSGLHSYNEQFF
CDR3 DNA: TGTGCTAGTGGAAACCCCTCGGGACTCCATTCCTACAATGAGCAGTTCTTC

J gene: TRBJ1-6
V gene: TRBV13
D gene: TRBD1
clone size: NA
CDR3 protein: CASRRGGRGYSPLHF
CDR3 DNA: TGTGCCAGCAGACGTGGAGGCAGGGGGTATTCACCCCTCCACTTT

J gene: TRBJ1-3
V gene: TRBV18
D gene: TRBD1
clone size: NA
CDR3 protein: CASSPPIGTDSGNTIYF
CDR3 DNA: TGTGCCAGCTCACCACCGATCGGGACAGACTCTGGAAACACCATATATTTT

J gene: TRBJ1-5
V gene: TRBV2
D gene: NA
clone size: NA
CDR3 protein: CASSDRALRVGNQPQHF
CDR3 DNA: TGTGCCAGCAGTGATCGGGCTCTCCGGGTGGGCAATCAGCCCCAGCATTTT

J gene: TRBJ2-1
V gene: TRBV10-3
D gene: TRBD2
clone size: NA
CDR3 protein: CAIRQTGTIYNEQFF
CDR3 DNA: TGTGCCATCAGGCAAACCGGGACTATTTACAATGAGCAGTTCTTC

J gene: TRBJ1-1
V gene: TRBV11-2
D gene: NA
clone size: NA
CDR3 protein: CASSFSRGGTEAFF
CDR3 DNA: TGTGCCAGCAGCTTCAGTCGAGGGGGCACTGAAGCTTTCTTT

J gene: TRBJ1-2
V gene: TRBV30
D gene: TRBD1
clone size: NA
CDR3 protein: CAWSVSRDRGRTYGYTF
CDR3 DNA: TGTGCCTGGAGTGTATCTCGCGACAGGGGACGCACCTATGGCTACACCTTC

J gene: TRBJ1-2
V gene: TRBV2
D gene: NA
clone size: few
CDR3 protein: CASSSGTNYGYTF
CDR3 DNA: TGTGCCAGCAGTTCGGGAACAAACTATGGCTACACCTTC

J gene: TRBJ2-7
V gene: TRBV7-2
D gene: NA
clone size: NA
CDR3 protein: CASSPTPGATYEQYF
CDR3 DNA: TGTGCCAGCAGCCCCACCCCGGGAGCCACCTACGAGCAGTACTTC

J gene: TRBJ2-2
V gene: TRBV7-9
D gene: NA
clone size: NA
CDR3 protein: CASSLADGTGELFF
CDR3 DNA: TGTGCCAGCAGCTTGGCGGACGGGACCGGGGAGCTGTTTTTT

J gene: TRBJ2-1
V gene: TRBV6-5
D gene: TRBD2
clone size: NA
CDR3 protein: CASSYSSSGDYNEQFF
CDR3 DNA: TGTGCCAGCAGTTACTCGAGTAGCGGGGACTACAATGAGCAGTTCTTC

J gene: TRBJ2-1
V gene: TRBV9
D gene: NA
clone size: NA
CDR3 protein: CASSVDYEQFF
CDR3 DNA: TGTGCCAGCAGCGTAGACTATGAGCAGTTCTTC

J gene: TRBJ2-2
V gene: TRBV2
D gene: TRBD1
clone size: NA
CDR3 protein: CASSETGTGGTGELFF
CDR3 DNA: TGTGCCAGCAGTGAAACCGGGACAGGGGGCACCGGGGAGCTGTTTTTT

J gene: TRBJ2-7
V gene: TRBV6-2/TRBV6-3
D gene: TRBD2
clone size: NA
CDR3 protein: CASSYLYGRTTYEQYF
CDR3 DNA: TGTGCCAGCAGTTATTTGTACGGGAGGACTACCTACGAGCAGTACTTC